The next 9 T cell receptor beta chains were all read from a single sample in a study of cytomegalovirus exposure and HLA in healthy donors. 13 Jbeta primers and 60 Vbeta primers were used for the PCR. Only in-frame clones appear in the TCRdb table, and some are missing; sequencing was by immunoSEQ multiplex PCR. This repertoire shows tens of thousands of clones, around three quarters found once; its top ten account for about 7.3%. Sequenced input: PBMCs. Receptors were obtained from a man aged 25 to 40 in good health and CMV-seronegative.

The chain uses TRBV19 and TRBJ2-7, with 15 bases that match TRBD2. Germline lookup yields CDR1 LNHDA and CDR2 SQIVND (reference sequence). The length of the CDR3 is 16 residues. Unmatched junction bases numbered 6, after V lost 5 bases and J lost 4 bases. CDR3 sequence: CASSVKGLAGGYEQYF. The DNA for the CDR3 is TGTGCCAGTAGTGTCAAGGGACTAGCGGGGGGATACGAGCAGTACTTC. The full variable domain, rest sourced from reference TRBV19 and TRBJ2-7, is DGGITQSPKYLFRKEGQNVTLSCEQNLNHDAMYWYRQDPGQGLRLIYYSQIVNDFQKGDIAEGYSVSREKKESFPLTVTSAQKNPTAFYLCASSVKGLAGGYEQYFGPGTRLTVT.

The rearrangement links TRBV6-5 to TRBJ1-1, with TRBD1 identical over 7 bases. Germline CDR1 is MNHEY and CDR2 is SVGAGI. The length of the CDR3 is 14 residues. The V and J ends lost 6 bases and 1 base, in that order; junction bases with no gene match: 5. CDR3 sequence (DNA): TGTGCCAGCAGGGACAGGTCTAAGAACACTGAAGCTTTCTTT. It encodes CASRDRSKNTEAFF.

This clone appeared a single time. This chain uses TRBV28 with TRBJ2-7, with 8 bases matching TRBD1. The CDR3 is 17 amino acids. V shed 1 base and J 1 base; nucleotides not matched to a gene: 9. Germline V gene lookup returns CDR1 MDHEN and CDR2 SYDVKM. CDR3: CASSLSSQGVLSYEQYF. The CDR3 bases are TGTGCCAGCAGTTTATCGTCACAGGGGGTCCTATCCTACGAGCAGTACTTC. The full variable domain, with the rest looked up from reference TRBV28 and TRBJ2-7, is DVKVTQSSRYLVKRTGEKVFLECVQDMDHENMFWYRQDPGLGLRLIYFSYDVKMKEKGDIPEGYSVSREKKERFSLILESASTNQTSMYLCASSLSSQGVLSYEQYFGPGTRLTVT.

In regard to this clone: Its ends do not fully match the called genes, so a read error is possible. The J gene is TRBJ2-3, the V gene TRBV6-4, with TRBD2 matching over 8 bases. Germline V gene lookup returns CDR1 MRHNA and CDR2 SNTAGT. There are 14 residues in the CDR3. The CDR3 reads CAGSEGTSSDTQYF. The DNA of the CDR3 is TGTGCCGGCAGTGAAGGGACTAGTTCAGATACGCAGTATTTT.

This chain links TRBV6-4 with TRBJ2-2; TRBD1 might be the D (5 bases). The CDR3 consists of 13 residues. V was trimmed by 5 bases and J by 6 bases, leaving 10 bases between them. Germline-derived CDR1 and CDR2 are MRHNA and SNTAGT. The CDR3 region has the DNA TGTGCCAGCAGTCAGGGTGATTCCGGGGAGCTGTTTTTT. This codes for CASSQGDSGELFF.

Here the CDR3 reads CASSSPTQGAGNYGYTF. DNA for the CDR3: TGTGCCAGCAGCTCCCCAACACAGGGGGCAGGGAACTATGGCTACACCTTC. This chain connects TRBV7-9 to TRBJ1-2; 9 bases map to TRBD1. Germline CDR1 is SEHNR and CDR2 is FQNEAQ (reference sequence). CDR3 length equals 17 residues. V trimming: 4 bases; J trimming: 2 bases; junction bases outside the gene matches: 11.

The J gene is TRBJ1-2, the V gene TRBV7-9, with D unresolved. With 3 bases removed from V and 6 bases from J, the gap between germline ends came to 11 bases. The CDR3 is made up of 13 amino acids. Germline V gene data show CDR1 as SEHNR and CDR2 as FQNEAQ (reference sequence). Written as DNA, the CDR3 is TGTGCCAGCAGCTTGAGCTCCCGGGATGGCTACACCTTC. The encoded protein is CASSLSSRDGYTF.

The rearrangement uses TRBV7-9 and TRBJ2-2; 11 bases match TRBD1. V lost 2 bases to trimming and J lost 2 bases; unmatched junction nucleotides: 4. The CDR3 consists of 17 residues. Germline assignment: CDR1 SEHNR and CDR2 FQNEAQ (reference sequence). CDR3 nucleotide sequence: TGTGCCAGCAGCTTAATGGGACAGGGGGGAAACACCGGGGAGCTGTTTTTT. Translating gives CASSLMGQGGNTGELFF.

This chain uses TRBV2 with TRBJ2-6, with a possible D match to TRBD2 (7 bases). CDR1 SNHLY and CDR2 FYNNEI come from the germline V gene. CDR3 length: 16 residues. V was trimmed by 9 bases and J by 4 bases, leaving 19 bases between them. The DNA for the CDR3 is TGTGCCAGTGCTCGGGGGGCCCAGGCAGGGGCCAACGTCCTGACTTTC. This translates into CASARGAQAGANVLTF.